The 27 T cell receptor beta chains below come from one sample, sequenced in a study of PD-1 blockade in classical Hodgkin lymphoma. Time point: cycle 4 day 1 (C4D1), after less than seven weeks of nivolumab. After autologous stem cell transplantation all patients relapsed, and prior brentuximab vedotin exposure differed between cohorts. Libraries were prepared by immunoSEQ multiplex PCR; TCRdb keeps only in-frame clonotypes and omits some of them. This sample has some 28,000 clones, with roughly 82% found just once. The material was peripheral blood mononuclear cells (PBMCs), obtained before the fourth cycle of nivolumab. The receptors derive from a human donor with classical Hodgkin lymphoma.

This sequence joins TRBV2 and TRBJ1-5, with a weak D call TRBD1 (5 bases). The CDR3 runs to 17 residues. The V end was cut by 6 bases, the J end by 0 bases, with 18 bases between. Germline V gives CDR1 SNHLY, CDR2 FYNNEI. The CDR3 DNA reads as TGTGCCAGCAGACCCAGCCTGGACACTCTTAGCAATCAGCCCCAGCATTTT. Amino acid sequence: CASRPSLDTLSNQPQHF.

This chain uses TRBV28 with TRBJ2-3; D remains ambiguous. Trimming took off 6 bases at V and 6 bases at J, with 10 bases between the two ends. The CDR3 sequence is 12 residues long. Germline CDR1 reads MDHEN; CDR2 reads SYDVKM. Here the CDR3 reads CASSPVADTQYF. The CDR3 bases are TGTGCCAGCAGCCCCGTAGCTGATACGCAGTATTTT.

This rearrangement joins TRBV4-1 to TRBJ2-7, with D unresolved. CDR1 MGHRA and CDR2 YSYEKL come from the germline V gene. Trimming cost V 4 bases and J 2 bases, with 12 bases left between them. The CDR3 contains 14 residues. CDR3 bases: TGCGCCAGCAGCCCAAGATTACTGACCTACGAGCAGTACTTC. It codes for CASSPRLLTYEQYF.

The J gene is TRBJ2-7, the V gene TRBV18; TRBD1 matches at 7 bases. Germline CDR1 and CDR2: KGHSH and LQKENI. There are 14 residues in the CDR3. V dropped 6 bases and J dropped 0; count of bases not matched to a gene: 5. CDR3: CASSGTALSYEQYF. The CDR3 region has the DNA TGTGCCAGCTCCGGGACAGCGCTCTCCTACGAGCAGTACTTC.

The genes are TRBV9 and TRBJ2-1; maybe TRBD2 (6 bases). The CDR3 is 16 amino acids. V dropped 0 bases and J dropped 6 bases, with 16 bases sitting between them. Per the germline V gene, CDR1 is SGDLS and CDR2 is YYNGEE. CDR3 loop: CASSVESGTRGNEQFF. CDR3 sequence (DNA): TGTGCCAGCAGCGTAGAATCGGGGACTCGGGGCAATGAGCAGTTCTTC.

The chain recombines TRBV9 with TRBJ2-5; perhaps TRBD1 as D (7 bases). From germline, CDR1 is SGDLS and CDR2 YYNGEE. The V gene lost 1 base and the J gene lost 4 bases, with 14 bases spanning the gap. The CDR3 contains 15 residues. CDR3 bases: TGTGCCAGCAGCGTAAGGGCAGGGGGAGGAGAGACCCAGTACTTC. Protein product: CASSVRAGGGETQYF.

The rearrangement joins TRBV12-5 to TRBJ2-1, with TRBD2 as a possible D gene (5 bases). V lost 3 bases, J lost 6 bases, and 18 bases lay in between. Per the germline V gene, CDR1 is LGHNT and CDR2 is FRNRAP. The CDR3 loop spans 16 amino acids. The CDR3 DNA reads as TGTGCTAGTGGTTTCCCTTCTTCGTCGGGGTTCAATGAGCAGTTCTTC. Protein: CASGFPSSSGFNEQFF.

This rearrangement joins TRBV7-3 to TRBJ1-2, with TRBD1 matching 8 bases. The CDR3 totals 14 residues. Unmatched junction bases numbered 10, after V lost 0 bases and J lost 13 bases. Germline-derived CDR1 and CDR2 are SGHTA and FQGTGA. CDR3 amino acids: CASSLTGDRSSSTF. CDR3 DNA sequence: TGTGCCAGCAGCTTAACCGGGGACAGGTCAAGCAGCACCTTC.

V gene TRBV2 combines with J gene TRBJ2-3; D gene uncertain. This CDR3 spans 13 amino acids. The germline CDR1 and CDR2 sequences are SNHLY and FYNNEI. With 1 base removed from V and 2 bases from J, the gap between germline ends came to 4 bases. The CDR3 loop is CASSEENTDTQYF. CDR3 nucleotides: TGTGCCAGCAGTGAAGAGAACACAGATACGCAGTATTTT.

V and J are TRBV7-8 and TRBJ2-1; 14 positions agree with TRBD2. The V gene's germline CDR1 is SGHVS and CDR2 FQNEAQ. The CDR3 loop spans 21 amino acids. The junction had 19 bases not matched to a gene; V was cut back by 5 bases and J by 4 bases. This CDR3 reads CASSAGLAGALNSFAYNEQFF. In nucleotides, the CDR3 is TGTGCCAGCAGCGCGGGACTAGCGGGGGCCCTAAATTCTTTCGCTTACAATGAGCAGTTCTTC.

This clone was recorded a few times. V usage is TRBV4-1 and J usage is TRBJ2-5, with TRBD2 matching over 8 bases. V shed 3 bases, J shed 1 base, and the junction held 4 bases outside the gene matches. Germline lookup yields CDR1 MGHRA and CDR2 YSYEKL. This CDR3 region has 15 residues. For the CDR3, the DNA is TGCGCCAGCAGCCACCAAGCGGGGGCCCAAGAGACCCAGTACTTC. Protein product: CASSHQAGAQETQYF.

Written as DNA, the CDR3 is TGTGCCAGCAGTAGCCGCCCCGCCTACGAGCAGTACTTC. Its protein product is CASSSRPAYEQYF. V usage is TRBV2 and J usage is TRBJ2-7; D is unresolved. The CDR3 has 13 amino acids. Germline V CDR1 and CDR2: SNHLY, FYNNEI. V was clipped by 5 bases and J by 2 bases, with 10 bases between them.

The chain has TRBV7-3 and TRBJ2-3, with 8 bases fitting TRBD2. V dropped 3 bases and J dropped 4; count of bases not matched to a gene: 6. The CDR3 is 15 residues long. Germline V gives CDR1 SGHTA, CDR2 FQGTGA. The CDR3 reads CASSLRGAISDTQYF. CDR3 DNA: TGTGCCAGCAGCTTGCGGGGGGCCATATCAGATACGCAGTATTTT.

The chain combines TRBV30 with TRBJ1-1, with D perhaps matching TRBD1 (6 bases). The CDR3 covers 13 residues. The V gene lost 3 bases and the J gene lost 6 bases, with 14 bases spanning the gap. From germline, CDR1 is GTSNPN and CDR2 SVGIG (reference sequence). CDR3 coding DNA: TGTGCCTGGAGAGTAGGGGGGGCTGCTGAAGCTTTCTTT. Translation: CAWRVGGAAEAFF.

The chain employs TRBV6-5 and TRBJ1-2, with a tentative D call TRBD1 (5 bases). With 2 bases removed from V and 6 bases from J, the gap between germline ends came to 13 bases. Germline CDR1 and CDR2: MNHEY and SVGAGI. The CDR3 sequence is 14 residues long. CDR3 DNA: TGTGCCAGCAGTTACGACTCAGGGATACATGGCTACACCTTC. This sequence encodes CASSYDSGIHGYTF.

Only one count was recorded for this clone. CDR3 bases: TGCGCCAGCAGGAACGGGGGGTCGGGAGATACGCAGTATTTT. As protein: CASRNGGSGDTQYF. The chain carries TRBV5-1 and TRBJ2-3, with TRBD2 identical over 7 bases. Germline V gene data show CDR1 as SGHRS and CDR2 as YFSETQ. V was clipped by 5 bases and J by 5 bases; unmatched bases: 8. This CDR3 contains 14 residues.

This clone was picked up one time. The chain couples TRBV10-3 to TRBJ2-2; TRBD2 agrees at 14 bases. Germline CDR1 and CDR2: ENHRY and SYGVKD. V was pared by 10 bases and J by 0 bases, with 4 bases of the junction left unmatched. CDR3 length equals 16 residues. The CDR3 sequence is CASGLAGGANTGELFF. CDR3 nucleotides: TGTGCCAGTGGACTAGCGGGGGGCGCGAACACCGGGGAGCTGTTTTTT.

This chain joins TRBV27 and TRBJ1-6; D is undetermined. The CDR3 has 16 residues. Looked up from germline, CDR1 is MNHEY and CDR2 is SMNVEV (reference sequence). The V gene lost 2 bases and the J gene lost 13 bases, with 21 bases spanning the gap. This CDR3 reads CASSLASGGQRRPLHF. Written as DNA, the CDR3 is TGTGCCAGCAGTTTAGCGTCCGGCGGCCAAAGGAGGCCCCTCCACTTT.

The chain is built from TRBV9 and TRBJ2-3, with TRBD2 matching 7 bases. This CDR3 comprises 16 residues. After removal of 0 bases from V and 8 bases from J, the junction contained 12 bases not matched to a gene. Germline CDR1 reads SGDLS; CDR2 reads YYNGEE. Written as DNA, the CDR3 is TGTGCCAGCAGCGTAGCTCCAGCGGGGACGGCGGCTACGCAGTATTTT. Translation gives CASSVAPAGTAATQYF.

V is TRBV5-1 and J is TRBJ2-5; TRBD1 is a possible D gene (5 bases). Germline assignment: CDR1 SGHRS and CDR2 YFSETQ. The germline V and J ends were trimmed by 2 bases and 3 bases, with 11 bases remaining between them. The CDR3 length is 14 residues. CDR3 sequence reads: CASSLGVLEETQYF. For the CDR3, the DNA is TGCGCCAGCAGCTTAGGGGTGTTAGAAGAGACCCAGTACTTC. The whole variable domain, filled in from reference TRBV5-1 and TRBJ2-5, reads KAGVTQTPRYLIKTRGQQVTLSCSPISGHRSVSWYQQTPGQGLQFLFEYFSETQRNKGNFPGRFSGRQFSNSRSEMNVSTLELGDSALYLCASSLGVLEETQYFGPGTRLLVL.

The chain uses TRBV7-2 and TRBJ2-3, with TRBD2 as a possible D gene (6 bases). The V end lost 2 bases, the J end lost 8 bases, and 17 bases lay between the germline ends. CDR1 is SGHTA, CDR2 FQGNSA, per germline. CDR3 length: 15 residues. The CDR3 is CASSLSLEFSGTQYF. The CDR3 DNA reads as TGTGCCAGCAGCTTATCATTGGAGTTTAGCGGTACGCAGTATTTT. Drawing the rest from reference TRBV7-2 and TRBJ2-3, the complete variable domain is GAGVSQSPSNKVTEKGKDVELRCDPISGHTALYWYRQSLGQGLEFLIYFQGNSAPDKSGLPSDRFSAERTGGSVSTLTIQRTQQEDSAVYLCASSLSLEFSGTQYFGPGTRLTVL.

V and J are TRBV7-8 and TRBJ2-7, with TRBD2 identical over 9 bases. The CDR3 length is 16 residues. Germline V gene data show CDR1 as SGHVS and CDR2 as FQNEAQ. Trimming took 1 base from V and 1 from J; bases not matched to a gene: 5. The CDR3 DNA sequence: TGTGCCAGCAGCTTAGGGTCGCGGGGGGGGTCCTACGAGCAGTACTTC. It is translated as CASSLGSRGGSYEQYF.

This clone was detected only once. V and J are TRBV7-8 and TRBJ1-1; D unresolved. The CDR3 covers 13 residues. Per germline, CDR1 SGHVS and CDR2 FQNEAQ. With 3 bases removed from V and 1 base from J, the gap between germline ends came to 6 bases. In DNA form, the CDR3 reads TGTGCCAGCAGCTTTTGGGAGAACACTGAAGCTTTCTTT. It specifies CASSFWENTEAFF.

The rearrangement uses TRBV2 and TRBJ1-1; the D is unclear. With 4 bases removed from V and 1 base from J, the gap between germline ends came to 4 bases. Germline V lookup: CDR1 SNHLY, CDR2 FYNNEI. This CDR3 comprises 12 residues. CDR3 nucleotides: TGTGCCAGCAGTGTTTCGAACACTGAAGCTTTCTTT. This gives the protein CASSVSNTEAFF.

The chain links TRBV5-4 to TRBJ1-2; the D is unclear. V lost 0 bases and J lost 1, with 7 bases in between. The CDR3 runs to 14 residues. Germline CDR1 SGHNT, CDR2 YYREEE (reference sequence). The chain's CDR3 is CASSLGRSNYGYTF. The CDR3, as DNA: TGTGCCAGCAGCTTGGGTCGCAGTAACTATGGCTACACCTTC.

The rearrangement links TRBV5-1 to TRBJ2-1; D perhaps matches TRBD2 (6 bases). Per germline, CDR1 SGHRS and CDR2 YFSETQ. The CDR3 covers 15 residues. V was clipped by 3 bases and J by 2 bases, with 12 bases between them. CDR3 amino acids: CASSWEDTTYNEQFF. In nucleotides, the CDR3 is TGCGCCAGCAGCTGGGAGGATACGACCTACAATGAGCAGTTCTTC.

The sample holds one count of this clone. The CDR3 reads CASSKLDNEQFF. The DNA for the CDR3 is TGTGCCAGCAGCAAGTTGGACAATGAGCAGTTCTTC. V and J are TRBV7-9 and TRBJ2-1; D is unresolved. V gave up 5 bases and J gave up 5 bases, with 7 bases separating them. The CDR3 has 12 amino acids. The germline V gene encodes CDR1 SEHNR and CDR2 FQNEAQ (reference sequence).